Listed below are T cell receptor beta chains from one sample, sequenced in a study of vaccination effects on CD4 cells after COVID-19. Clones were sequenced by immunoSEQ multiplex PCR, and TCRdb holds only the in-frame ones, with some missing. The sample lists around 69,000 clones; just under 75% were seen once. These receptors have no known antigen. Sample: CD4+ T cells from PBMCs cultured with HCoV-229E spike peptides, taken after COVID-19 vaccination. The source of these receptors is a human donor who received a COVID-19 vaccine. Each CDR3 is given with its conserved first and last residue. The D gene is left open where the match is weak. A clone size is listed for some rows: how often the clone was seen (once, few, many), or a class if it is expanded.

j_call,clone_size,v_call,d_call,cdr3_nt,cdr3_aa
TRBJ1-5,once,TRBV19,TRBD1,TGTGCCAGTAAGACAGGGCCCTATAGCAATCAGCCCCAGCATTTT,CASKTGPYSNQPQHF
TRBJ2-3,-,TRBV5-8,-,TGTGCCTCCCCCGGGACACTACGCACAGATACGCAGTATTTT,CASPGTLRTDTQYF
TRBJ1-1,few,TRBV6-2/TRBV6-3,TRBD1,TGTGCCAGCAGTTCGCAGGGGGCGGACACTGAAGCTTTCTTT,CASSSQGADTEAFF
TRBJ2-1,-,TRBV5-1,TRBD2,TGCGCCAGCAGCTTGGCAGCGGGAACCTACAATGAGCAGTTCTTC,CASSLAAGTYNEQFF
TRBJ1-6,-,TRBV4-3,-,TGCGCCAGCAGCCAAGAGGTGACGGGTTCACCCCTCCACTTT,CASSQEVTGSPLHF
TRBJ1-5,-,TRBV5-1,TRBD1,TGCGCCAGCAGCTTACAGGGGGCAGGGCAGCCCCAGCATTTT,CASSLQGAGQPQHF
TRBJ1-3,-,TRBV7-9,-,TGTGCCAGCAGCTTAGTACGGATCTCTGGAAACACCATATATTTT,CASSLVRISGNTIYF
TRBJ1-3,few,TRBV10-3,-,TGTGCCATCAGTGAGATGCACAAGAGCTCTGGAAACACCATATATTTT,CAISEMHKSSGNTIYF
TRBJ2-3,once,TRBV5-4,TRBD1,TGTGCCAGCAGCCACCGGACAGGGGGAAGCACAGATACGCAGTATTTT,CASSHRTGGSTDTQYF
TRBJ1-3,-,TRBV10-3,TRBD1,TGTGCCATCAGTGACCGGACAGGGGGAAACACCATATATTTT,CAISDRTGGNTIYF
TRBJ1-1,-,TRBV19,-,TGTGCCAGTAGTAGCAGCGGGAACACTGAAGCTTTCTTT,CASSSSGNTEAFF
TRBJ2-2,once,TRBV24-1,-,TGTGCCACCAGTAAAAGACACCGTTCCGGGGAGCTGTTTTTT,CATSKRHRSGELFF
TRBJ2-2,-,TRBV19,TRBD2,TGTGCCAGTAGTCTTAGGACTAGCGTAACCGGGGAGCTGTTTTTT,CASSLRTSVTGELFF
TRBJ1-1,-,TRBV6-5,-,TGTGCCAGCAGGAGGGGGATGAACACTGAAGCTTTCTTT,CASRRGMNTEAFF
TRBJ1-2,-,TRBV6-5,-,TGTGCCAGCAGTCCTACAGGGTTCCTTGGCTACACCTTC,CASSPTGFLGYTF
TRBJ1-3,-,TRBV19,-,TGTGCCAGTAGTATTGGTGAGGGGTTACCTGGAAACACCATATATTTT,CASSIGEGLPGNTIYF
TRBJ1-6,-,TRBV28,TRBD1,TGTGCCAGCAGTTTCGGGGACAGGGTTTATTCACCCCTCCACTTT,CASSFGDRVYSPLHF
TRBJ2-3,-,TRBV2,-,TGTGCCAGCAGAGCGAGGACCGTTCCTTCATGGACAGATACGCAGTATTTT,CASRARTVPSWTDTQYF
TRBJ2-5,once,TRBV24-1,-,TGTGCCACCAGCCGACAGGCCGGGGAGACCCAGTACTTC,CATSRQAGETQYF
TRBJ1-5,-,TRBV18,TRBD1,TGTGCCAGCTCCCAGGGGACAGGCAACAATCAGCCCCAGCATTTT,CASSQGTGNNQPQHF
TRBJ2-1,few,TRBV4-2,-,TGTGCCAGCAGCCATGAGAGGACCGAGCAGTTCTTC,CASSHERTEQFF
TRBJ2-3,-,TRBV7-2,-,TGTGCCAGCAGCTTAGGGTTACAGGGTCTCGCAGATACGCAGTATTTT,CASSLGLQGLADTQYF
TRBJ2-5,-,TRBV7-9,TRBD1,TGTGCCAGCAGCCGGGGACAGGGAGAGACCCAGTACTTC,CASSRGQGETQYF
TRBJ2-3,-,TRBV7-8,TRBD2,TGTGCCAGCAGCTTACGACTAGCGGGGGATGCAGATACGCAGTATTTT,CASSLRLAGDADTQYF
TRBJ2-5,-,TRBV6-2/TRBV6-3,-,TGTGCCAGCAGCCCGGGTTCGCCCCAGACCCAGTACTTC,CASSPGSPQTQYF